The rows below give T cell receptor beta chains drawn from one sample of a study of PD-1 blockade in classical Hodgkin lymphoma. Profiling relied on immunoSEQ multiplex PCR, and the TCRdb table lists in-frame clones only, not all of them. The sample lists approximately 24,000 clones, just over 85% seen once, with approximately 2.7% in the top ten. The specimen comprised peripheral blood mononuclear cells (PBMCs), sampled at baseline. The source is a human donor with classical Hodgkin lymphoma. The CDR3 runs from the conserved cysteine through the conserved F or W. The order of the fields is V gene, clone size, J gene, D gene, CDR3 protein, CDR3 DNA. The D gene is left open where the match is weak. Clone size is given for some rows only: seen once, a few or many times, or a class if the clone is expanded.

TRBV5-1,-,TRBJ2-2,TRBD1,CASSSRTGGRTGELFF,TGCGCCAGCAGCTCGAGGACAGGGGGCAGAACCGGGGAGCTGTTTTTT
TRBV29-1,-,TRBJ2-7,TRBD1,CSVQRQGSYEQYF,TGCAGCGTGCAGAGACAGGGGAGCTACGAGCAGTACTTC
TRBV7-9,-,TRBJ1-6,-,CASSLGGINSPLHF,TGTGCCAGCAGCTTAGGGGGGATCAATTCACCCCTCCACTTT
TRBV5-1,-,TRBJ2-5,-,CASSGLAGETQYF,TGCGCCAGCAGCGGGTTAGCAGGGGAGACCCAGTACTTC
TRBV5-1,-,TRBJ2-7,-,CATSQEGTPYEQYF,TGCGCCACCTCGCAGGAAGGGACACCTTACGAGCAGTACTTC
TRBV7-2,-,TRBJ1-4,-,CASSGTWSEKLFF,TGTGCCAGCAGCGGGACATGGAGTGAAAAACTGTTTTTT
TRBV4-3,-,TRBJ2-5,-,CASSQEWGVGRTQYF,TGCGCCAGCAGCCAAGAATGGGGGGTGGGTCGGACCCAGTACTTC
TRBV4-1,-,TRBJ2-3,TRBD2,CASSQGRTSGGRGTDTQYF,TGCGCCAGCAGCCAAGGAAGGACTAGCGGGGGGAGGGGCACAGATACGCAGTATTTT
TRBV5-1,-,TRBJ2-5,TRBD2,CASSLSGAQETQYF,TGCGCCAGCAGCTTGAGCGGGGCGCAAGAGACCCAGTACTTC
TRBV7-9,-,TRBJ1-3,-,CASRGSGGGGNTIYF,TGTGCCAGCAGGGGCTCCGGTGGGGGAGGAAACACCATATATTTT
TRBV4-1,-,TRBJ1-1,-,CASSQDSGGALEAFF,TGCGCCAGCAGCCAAGATTCGGGGGGGGCCCTTGAAGCTTTCTTT
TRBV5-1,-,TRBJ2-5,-,CASSLLGQSQETQYF,TGCGCCAGCAGCTTGTTAGGACAGTCACAAGAGACCCAGTACTTC
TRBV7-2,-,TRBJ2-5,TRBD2,CASSLDGGGGAKETQYF,TGTGCCAGCAGCTTAGACGGCGGCGGGGGGGCCAAGGAGACCCAGTACTTC
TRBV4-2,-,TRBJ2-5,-,CASSQDHQGVRETQYF,TGTGCCAGCAGCCAAGATCATCAAGGAGTCAGGGAGACCCAGTACTTC
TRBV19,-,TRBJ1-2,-,CASKSNGYTF,TGTGCCAGTAAGTCCAATGGCTACACCTTC
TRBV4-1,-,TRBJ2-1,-,CASSQESQEWNEQFF,TGCGCCAGCAGCCAAGAGAGCCAAGAGTGGAATGAGCAGTTCTTC
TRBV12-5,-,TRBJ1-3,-,CASGGGTNTIYF,TGTGCTAGTGGGGGGGGCACTAACACCATATATTTT
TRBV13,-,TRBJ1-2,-,CASSNLWGGYGYTF,TGTGCCAGCAGCAACCTATGGGGGGGCTATGGCTACACCTTC
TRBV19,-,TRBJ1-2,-,CASSSTVNYGYTF,TGTGCCAGTAGTTCGACGGTAAACTATGGCTACACCTTC
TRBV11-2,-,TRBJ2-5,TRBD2,CASSFRTSGGGSRETQYF,TGTGCCAGCAGCTTTAGAACTAGCGGGGGGGGGTCCCGTGAGACCCAGTACTTC
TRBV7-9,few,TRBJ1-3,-,CASSLVYSPRNTIYF,TGTGCCAGCAGCTTAGTGTACAGCCCGCGGAACACCATATATTTT
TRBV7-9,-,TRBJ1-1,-,CASSSAGQINTEAFF,TGTGCCAGCAGCTCGGCGGGGCAGATTAACACTGAAGCTTTCTTT
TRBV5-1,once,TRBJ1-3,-,CASSTEAGELPGNTIYF,TGCGCCAGCAGCACCGAGGCAGGGGAGTTACCTGGAAACACCATATATTTT
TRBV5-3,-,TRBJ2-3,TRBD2,CARSLPRASGKSTDTQYF,TGTGCCAGAAGCCTCCCTCGGGCTAGCGGGAAGAGCACAGATACGCAGTATTTT
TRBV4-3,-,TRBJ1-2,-,CASSQNYGMSGYTF,TGCGCCAGCAGCCAGAATTATGGGATGAGCGGCTACACCTTC
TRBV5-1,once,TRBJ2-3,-,CASSLVDGLSTDTQYF,TGCGCCAGCAGCTTGGTAGATGGCCTTAGCACAGATACGCAGTATTTT
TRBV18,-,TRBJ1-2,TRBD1,CASSPKGRGGYGYTF,TGTGCCAGCTCACCAAAGGGCAGGGGGGGCTATGGCTACACCTTC
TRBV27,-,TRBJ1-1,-,CASSSYRNTEAFF,TGTGCCAGCAGTTCATACCGGAACACTGAAGCTTTCTTT
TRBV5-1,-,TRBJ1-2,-,CASSLGGSGGYTF,TGCGCCAGCAGCTTGGGAGGATCGGGAGGCTACACCTTC
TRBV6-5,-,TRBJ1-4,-,CASMGLATNEKLFF,TGTGCCAGCATGGGGCTCGCAACTAATGAAAAACTGTTTTTT
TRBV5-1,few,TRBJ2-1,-,CASSLAQGNEQFF,TGCGCCAGCAGCTTGGCGCAGGGAAATGAGCAGTTCTTC
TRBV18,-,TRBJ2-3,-,CASSVSTDTQYF,TGTGCCAGCTCAGTGTCCACAGATACGCAGTATTTT
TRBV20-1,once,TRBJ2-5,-,CSARQNQVEYF,TGCAGTGCTAGACAGAACCAGGTGGAGTACTTC
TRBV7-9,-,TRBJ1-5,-,CASSFGGLSNQPQHF,TGTGCCAGCAGCTTCGGGGGATTAAGCAATCAGCCCCAGCATTTT
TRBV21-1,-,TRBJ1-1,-,CASSKGSGAEAFF,TGTGCCAGCAGCAAAGGATCAGGGGCTGAAGCTTTCTTT
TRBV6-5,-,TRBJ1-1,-,CASSLTGGRGAFF,TGTGCCAGCAGTTTAACAGGAGGAAGAGGCGCTTTCTTT
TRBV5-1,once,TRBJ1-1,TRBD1,CASRTGTANTEAFF,TGCGCCAGCAGGACCGGGACAGCGAACACTGAAGCTTTCTTT